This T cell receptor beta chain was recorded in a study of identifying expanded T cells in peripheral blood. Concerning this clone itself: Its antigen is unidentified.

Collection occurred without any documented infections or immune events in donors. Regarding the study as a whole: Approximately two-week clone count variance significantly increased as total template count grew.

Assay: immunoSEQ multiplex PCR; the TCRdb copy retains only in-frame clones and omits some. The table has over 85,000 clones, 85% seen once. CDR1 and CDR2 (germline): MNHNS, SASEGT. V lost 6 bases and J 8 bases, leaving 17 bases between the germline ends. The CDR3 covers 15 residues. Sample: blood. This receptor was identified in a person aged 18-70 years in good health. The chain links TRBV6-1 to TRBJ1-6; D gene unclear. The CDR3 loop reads CASREAVAFYSPLHF. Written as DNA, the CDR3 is TGTGCCAGCAGGGAGGCCGTGGCCTTCTATTCACCCCTCCACTTT.